Following are 7 T cell receptor beta chains from one sample sequenced in a study of beta chain features in type 1 diabetes. Expressed TCRB transcripts were sequenced because the entire RNA isolate underwent reverse transcription. Here immunoSEQ multiplex PCR was the method, and the copy in TCRdb shows in-frame clones only, minus some. Found here are roughly 310,000 clones, more than 9.5% of them singletons; the top ten hold under 0.02%. Sequencing was carried out using naive CD4+ T cells from blood. The receptors were sampled from a woman aged 25-40 years in good health.

The chain links TRBV6-5 to TRBJ2-1, with 8 bases aligning to TRBD2. The CDR3 has 15 residues. The germline V gene has CDR1 MNHEY and CDR2 SVGAGI. Trimming took 6 bases from V and 3 from J; bases not matched to a gene: 7. CDR3 residues: CASRNREGRYNEQFF. DNA for the CDR3: TGTGCCAGCAGAAACCGGGAGGGCCGCTACAATGAGCAGTTCTTC.

This chain connects TRBV30 to TRBJ2-7; 11 bases fit TRBD2. After removal of 7 bases from V and 7 bases from J, the junction contained 9 bases not matched to a gene. The CDR3 length is 13 residues. Germline CDR1 is GTSNPN and CDR2 is SVGIG (reference sequence). The CDR3 DNA follows: TGTGCCTCGACTAGCGGGGTGCCGGGGGAGCAGTACTTC. This encodes CASTSGVPGEQYF.

This chain uses TRBV6-5 with TRBJ1-5; TRBD1 aligns across 7 bases. The CDR3 contains 14 residues. Per germline, CDR1 MNHEY and CDR2 SVGAGI. Germline trimming cut 7 bases from V and 7 bases from J; bases unmatched to any gene: 10. The CDR3, as DNA: TGTGCCAGCAACCCCACAGGGGATAGCCAGCCCCAGCATTTT. It translates to CASNPTGDSQPQHF.

This clone came up a few times. The junction departs from the called germline gene at one end, perhaps through a read error. The gene calls are TRBV7-7 and TRBJ2-5, with 7 nucleotides matching TRBD1. CDR3 size: 14 residues. Per germline, CDR1 SSHAT and CDR2 FNYEAQ (reference sequence). CDR3 region: CASSSTGFGETQYF. DNA for the CDR3: TGTGCTAGCAGCTCGACAGGGTTCGGGGAGACCCAGTACTTC.

This clone was observed a few times. The chain combines TRBV5-8 with TRBJ2-7; TRBD1 matches 8 bases. The CDR3 runs to 15 residues. Germline lookup yields CDR1 SGHTS and CDR2 YDEGEE. The ends lost 4 bases at V and 1 base at J; junction bases unmatched: 7. CDR3 sequence (DNA): TGTGCCAGCAGCCGGCGGGGACAGGATTCCTACGAGCAGTACTTC. Translation: CASSRRGQDSYEQYF.

This clone appeared a few times. The chain has TRBV4-2 and TRBJ2-1, with 7 bases identical to TRBD2. In germline, CDR1 is LGHNA, CDR2 YNFKEQ. This CDR3 spans 16 amino acids. V shed 0 bases, J shed 7 bases, and the junction held 9 bases outside the gene matches. CDR3 in amino acids: CASSQDWEGVGNEQFF. The CDR3 nucleotides read TGTGCCAGCAGCCAAGATTGGGAGGGAGTAGGAAATGAGCAGTTCTTC.

The gene calls are TRBV28 and TRBJ2-7; 7 bases agree with TRBD1. This CDR3 has 13 residues. Germline CDR1 reads MDHEN; CDR2 reads SYDVKM. V was clipped by 5 bases and J by 7 bases; unmatched bases: 8. CDR3 sequence (DNA): TGTGCCAGCAGTCCGGGGACGGACAGGGAGCAGTACTTC. Translating gives CASSPGTDREQYF.